This T cell receptor (beta chain) derives from a study of early T cells in non-severe SARS-CoV-2 infection. Study information: The chains were unpaired, and the sequenced material was bulk RNA from unsorted whole blood. Broader study findings: VDJdb-based matching was biased toward anti-spike CD8 responses and missed private and CD4 specificities.

Each cDNA molecule carried a unique molecular identifier. Using its own MiXCR run on the 5' RACE reads, TCRdb lists one record per CDR3 protein. The data hold 45,000 to 55,000 distinct CDR3 sequences, with about 7.8% observed a single time. At least ten counts were recorded for this clonotype. Its antigen is as yet unknown. Germline-derived CDR1 and CDR2 are SGHAT and FQNNGV. Trimming at V came to 4 bases and at J to 6 bases, leaving 2 bases not matched to a gene. This CDR3 spans 13 amino acids. This chain links TRBV11-2 with TRBJ2-2, with TRBD1 matching over 7 bases. Sequenced material: whole blood. The sequence was obtained from an adult who was a healthcare worker with PCR-confirmed SARS-CoV-2 infection or an uninfected control (not recorded which). CDR3 coding DNA: TGTGCCAGCAGCTCCGACAGGGCCGGGGAGCTGTTTTTT. This translates into CASSSDRAGELFF.